The 7 T cell receptor beta chains below were found in one sample sequenced in a study of lymphopenia after photon versus proton radiotherapy. Assay used: immunoSEQ multiplex PCR; TCRdb lists only in-frame clones, some missing. The sample lists 20,000 to 25,000 clones, 84% occurring once. This specimen consisted of peripheral blood, obtained from a patient treated with photon-based radiotherapy. Receptors were obtained from a woman in her forties or fifties with pancreatic cancer.

The chain links TRBV10-3 to TRBJ2-3; 8 positions agree with TRBD2. Per germline, CDR1 ENHRY and CDR2 SYGVKD. CDR3 size: 16 residues. Trimming at V came to 6 bases and at J to 2 bases, leaving 10 bases not matched to a gene. CDR3 amino acids: CAISPGGGSYTDTQYF. In DNA form, the CDR3 reads TGTGCCATCAGCCCGGGGGGGGGCTCTTACACAGATACGCAGTATTTT.

This rearrangement joins TRBV7-6 to TRBJ2-5; no clear D gene. This CDR3 has 15 amino acids. Trimming cost V 5 bases and J 7 bases, with 20 bases left between them. Germline V gene sequence: CDR1 SGHVS, CDR2 FNYEAQ. The CDR3 sequence is CASSAKFEVMGTQYF. CDR3 DNA: TGTGCCAGCAGCGCAAAGTTTGAGGTGATGGGGACCCAGTACTTC.

The CDR3 reads CASSLTPAGGRDTQYF. The CDR3, as DNA: TGTGCCAGCAGCTTAACCCCAGCGGGAGGGCGGGATACGCAGTATTTT. V usage is TRBV7-3 and J usage is TRBJ2-3, with TRBD2 matching over 10 bases. Germline V CDR1 and CDR2: SGHTA, FQGTGA. V lost 0 bases and J lost 6; bases outside the gene matches: 6. The CDR3 runs 16 residues. Together with reference TRBV7-3 and TRBJ2-3, the CDR3 gives the full variable domain: GAGVSQTPSNKVTEKGKYVELRCDPISGHTALYWYRQSLGQGPEFLIYFQGTGAADDSGLPNDRFFAVRPEGSVSTLKIQRTERGDSAVYLCASSLTPAGGRDTQYFGPGTRLTVL.

The chain couples TRBV27 to TRBJ2-2, with 11 bases identical to TRBD1. Germline CDR1 reads MNHEY; CDR2 reads SMNVEV (reference sequence). The CDR3 runs 15 residues. The ends lost 3 bases at V and 7 bases at J; junction bases unmatched: 4. The CDR3 nucleotides read TGTGCCAGCAGTTTTAGGACAGGGGGCGACGGGGAGCTGTTTTTT. It is translated as CASSFRTGGDGELFF.

V is TRBV4-3 and J is TRBJ1-4; TRBD1 might be the D (6 bases). CDR3 size: 13 residues. Per the germline V gene, CDR1 is LGHNA and CDR2 is YSLEER. The V and J ends lost 6 bases and 5 bases respectively, with 10 bases between them. CDR3: CASRDRTNEKLFF. The CDR3 bases are TGCGCCAGCAGGGACAGAACAAATGAAAAACTGTTTTTT.

The V gene is TRBV7-2, the J gene TRBJ1-2, with D tentatively TRBD1 (5 bases). The CDR3 has 12 residues. V lost 4 bases, J lost 4 bases, and 7 bases lay in between. CDR1 SGHTA and CDR2 FQGNSA come from the germline V gene. The chain's CDR3 is CASSYQGYGYTF. CDR3 in DNA: TGTGCCAGCAGCTACCAGGGCTATGGCTACACCTTC.

This chain uses TRBV6-1 with TRBJ1-3; D is unclear. The germline gives CDR1 MNHNS, CDR2 SASEGT. Trimming cost V 8 bases and J 4 bases, with 12 bases left between them. This CDR3 is 13 amino acids long. Here the CDR3 reads CASLSKGGNTIYF. CDR3 sequence (DNA): TGTGCCAGCCTTTCTAAGGGCGGAAACACCATATATTTT.